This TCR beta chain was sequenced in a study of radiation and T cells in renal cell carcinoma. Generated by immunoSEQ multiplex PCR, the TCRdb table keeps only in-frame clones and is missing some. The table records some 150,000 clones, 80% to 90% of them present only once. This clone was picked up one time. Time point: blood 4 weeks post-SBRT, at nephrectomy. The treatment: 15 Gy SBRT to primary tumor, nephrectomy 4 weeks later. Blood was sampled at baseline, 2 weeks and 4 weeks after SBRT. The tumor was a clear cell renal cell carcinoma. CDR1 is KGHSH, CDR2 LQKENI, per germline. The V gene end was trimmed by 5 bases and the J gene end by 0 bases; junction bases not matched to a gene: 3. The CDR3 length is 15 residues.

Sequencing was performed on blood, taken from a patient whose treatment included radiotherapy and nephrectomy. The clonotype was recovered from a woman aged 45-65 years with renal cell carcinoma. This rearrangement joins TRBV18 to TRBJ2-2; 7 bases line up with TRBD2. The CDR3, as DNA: TGTGCCAGCTCAGTAGGACTAGCGAACACCGGGGAGCTGTTTTTT. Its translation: CASSVGLANTGELFF.